This TCR beta chain came from a study of Ad26.COV2.S vaccination and SARS-CoV-2 variants. As for the study in general: In the study, Ad26.COV2.S was injected intramuscularly once, or twice 56 days apart.

The data were produced by immunoSEQ multiplex PCR, yet TCRdb's version contains in-frame clones alone and is incomplete. The data hold 410,000 or so clones, with approximately 92% observed a single time. This clone was picked up a small number of times. What it recognizes is unknown. This CDR3 is built from 14 residues. The V end lost 4 bases, the J end lost 4 bases, and 14 bases lay between the germline ends. CDR1 and CDR2 (germline): SGHNT, YYREEE (reference sequence). Regarding the study as a whole: Substantial post-vaccination breadth of spike-specific CD8+ and CD4+ T cell responses was reported.

Indicated treatment: approximately 18 received Ad26.COV2.S at low or high dose, single or two shots; several received placebo; per-sample allocation not given. Samples were taken on day 63 after the first vaccine or placebo injection. The V gene is TRBV5-4, the J gene TRBJ1-2; D is perhaps TRBD1 (5 bases). The sequenced sample was peripheral blood, obtained in a trial of Ad26.COV2.S vaccine versus placebo. The clonotype was recovered from a person aged 18-60 years who received the Ad26.COV2.S COVID-19 vaccine or a placebo. The CDR3 protein is CASSRKDNLYGYTF. CDR3 coding DNA: TGTGCCAGCAGCCGTAAGGACAACCTCTATGGCTACACCTTC.